This entry is about one T cell receptor (beta chain). Its antigen is currently unknown. There are 19 residues in the CDR3. The sample comes from a study of cytomegalovirus exposure and HLA in healthy donors. Background on the study: HLA-typed donors contributed around 85 million unique TCRs, which were held in an early data release. Findings of the study overall: Rare TCR sequences dominated, though some public TCRs recurred in many donors.

Both 60 Vbeta primers and 13 Jbeta primers went into the PCR. The table came from immunoSEQ multiplex PCR; TCRdb's copy has only in-frame clones and leaves some out. Among 80,000 or so clones, 74% were seen once, and the ten largest hold 20% to 25%. The study sampled nominally healthy donors, though unrecorded immune exposures were likely. The chain recombines TRBV21-1 with TRBJ2-2; the table calls TRBD2, which could not be checked here. TRBV21-1 is deemed a pseudogene. The specimen was PBMCs. This sequence originates from a man aged 30-40 years in good health and CMV-seropositive. The CDR3 here is CASSKGGTSGRANTGELFF. CDR3 sequence (DNA): TGTGCCAGCAGCAAAGGGGGGACTAGCGGGAGGGCGAACACCGGGGAGCTGTTTTTT.